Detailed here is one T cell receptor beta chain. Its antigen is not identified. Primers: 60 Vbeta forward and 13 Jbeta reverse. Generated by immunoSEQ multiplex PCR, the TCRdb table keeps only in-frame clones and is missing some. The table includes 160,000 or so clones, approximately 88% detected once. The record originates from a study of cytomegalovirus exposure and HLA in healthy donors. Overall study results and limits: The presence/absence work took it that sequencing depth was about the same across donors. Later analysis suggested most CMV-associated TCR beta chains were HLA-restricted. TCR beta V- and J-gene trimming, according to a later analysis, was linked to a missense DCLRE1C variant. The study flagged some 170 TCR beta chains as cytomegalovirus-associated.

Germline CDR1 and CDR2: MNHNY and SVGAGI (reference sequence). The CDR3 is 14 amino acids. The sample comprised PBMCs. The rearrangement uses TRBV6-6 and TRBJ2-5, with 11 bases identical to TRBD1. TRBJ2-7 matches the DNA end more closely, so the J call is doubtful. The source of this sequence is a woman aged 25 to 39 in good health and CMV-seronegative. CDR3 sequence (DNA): TGTGCCAGCAGAACCGGGACAGGGGGTTACGAGCAGTACTTC. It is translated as CASRTGTGGYEQYF.